The rows below give T cell receptor beta chains drawn from one sample of a study of beta chain features in type 1 diabetes. Sequencing was performed with immunoSEQ multiplex PCR; in TCRdb, only in-frame clones are kept and a portion is missing. In the table there are 140,000 to 150,000 clones, about 50% of which are singletons. Sequencing input: Tregs from blood. These receptors were taken from a man younger than 35 in good health. The CDR3 runs from the conserved cysteine through the conserved F or W. Each record gives: D gene, clone size, V gene, J gene, CDR3 DNA, CDR3 protein. The D gene is left open where the match is weak. Size values are once, few and many counts, or a class for expanded clones, and some rows have none.

d_call: NA; clone_size: NA; v_call: TRBV5-1; j_call: TRBJ1-2; cdr3_nt: TGCGCCAGCAGCCTAGAACAGGGATACTATGGCTACACCTTC; cdr3_aa: CASSLEQGYYGYTF
d_call: NA; clone_size: NA; v_call: TRBV5-4; j_call: TRBJ2-7; cdr3_nt: TGTGCCAGCAGCTTAGGGGGAACTACGAGTGAGCAGTACTTC; cdr3_aa: CASSLGGTTSEQYF
d_call: NA; clone_size: NA; v_call: TRBV15; j_call: TRBJ1-5; cdr3_nt: TGTGCCACCAGCAGGTTACAGAATAATCAGCCCCAGCATTTT; cdr3_aa: CATSRLQNNQPQHF
d_call: NA; clone_size: few; v_call: TRBV7-2; j_call: TRBJ2-1; cdr3_nt: TGTGCCAGCAGCCCGCCGGGTCCCAATGAGCAGTTCTTC; cdr3_aa: CASSPPGPNEQFF
d_call: NA; clone_size: NA; v_call: TRBV20-1; j_call: TRBJ2-1; cdr3_nt: TGCAGTGCTAGGGGCCCAAATGAGCAGTTCTTC; cdr3_aa: CSARGPNEQFF
d_call: NA; clone_size: NA; v_call: TRBV6-5; j_call: TRBJ2-5; cdr3_nt: TGTGCCAGCAGCATCCAAGAGACCCAGTACTTC; cdr3_aa: CASSIQETQYF
d_call: NA; clone_size: NA; v_call: TRBV7-9; j_call: TRBJ1-3; cdr3_nt: TGTGCCAGCAGCTTAGCCGGTCGAGGAAACACCATATATTTT; cdr3_aa: CASSLAGRGNTIYF
d_call: TRBD2; clone_size: few; v_call: TRBV19; j_call: TRBJ2-1; cdr3_nt: TGTGCCAGTAGTATGTTTGCCGGGACTAGCGGGATGAATGAGCAGTTCTTC; cdr3_aa: CASSMFAGTSGMNEQFF
d_call: TRBD1; clone_size: NA; v_call: TRBV28; j_call: TRBJ2-3; cdr3_nt: TGTGCCAGCAGTTTTAGGCAGGGGGCCATGAATACGCAGTATTTT; cdr3_aa: CASSFRQGAMNTQYF
d_call: NA; clone_size: NA; v_call: TRBV7-9; j_call: TRBJ1-5; cdr3_nt: TGTGCCAGCAGCCCCGGACAGAACAATCATAGGCAGCATTTT; cdr3_aa: CASSPGQNNHRQHF
d_call: TRBD1; clone_size: NA; v_call: TRBV5-1; j_call: TRBJ2-3; cdr3_nt: TGCGCCAGCAGCAGACGCACCGGGTTGGCAGGGGGCTCTGGAGATACGCAGTATTTT; cdr3_aa: CASSRRTGLAGGSGDTQYF
d_call: TRBD1; clone_size: once; v_call: TRBV19; j_call: TRBJ2-7; cdr3_nt: TGTGCCAGTAGTGATCCGGGACAGAGCTCCTACGAGCAGTACTTC; cdr3_aa: CASSDPGQSSYEQYF
d_call: TRBD2; clone_size: NA; v_call: TRBV5-4; j_call: TRBJ2-4; cdr3_nt: TGTGCCAGCAGCCAGACTAGCGGGGGAACGATTCAGTACTTC; cdr3_aa: CASSQTSGGTIQYF
d_call: TRBD2; clone_size: few; v_call: TRBV6-6; j_call: TRBJ2-3; cdr3_nt: TGTGCCAGCAGCTCTGGACTAGCCACAGATACGCAGTATTTT; cdr3_aa: CASSSGLATDTQYF
d_call: NA; clone_size: NA; v_call: TRBV7-2; j_call: TRBJ2-3; cdr3_nt: TGTGCCAGCAGTCCTTACACAGATACGCAGTATTTT; cdr3_aa: CASSPYTDTQYF
d_call: NA; clone_size: NA; v_call: TRBV7-9; j_call: TRBJ2-5; cdr3_nt: TGTGCCAGCAGCTTTCCCCCCGTCCAAGAGACCCAGTACTTC; cdr3_aa: CASSFPPVQETQYF
d_call: TRBD2; clone_size: NA; v_call: TRBV7-2; j_call: TRBJ2-7; cdr3_nt: TGTGCCAGCAGCTCCGGCGGGGGGCTGGGGGAGCAGTACTTC; cdr3_aa: CASSSGGGLGEQYF
d_call: TRBD1; clone_size: NA; v_call: TRBV5-1; j_call: TRBJ2-1; cdr3_nt: TGCGCCAGCAGCAAAGGGGGCGGATCTGAGCAGTTCTTC; cdr3_aa: CASSKGGGSEQFF
d_call: TRBD2; clone_size: NA; v_call: TRBV6-5; j_call: TRBJ2-3; cdr3_nt: TGTGCCAGCAGTTACTCGGCGGGGGGGCCTACAGATACGCAGTATTTT; cdr3_aa: CASSYSAGGPTDTQYF
d_call: TRBD1; clone_size: NA; v_call: TRBV28; j_call: TRBJ2-4; cdr3_nt: TGTGCCAGCACCCCAGACAGGGCTCGTCCCATTCAGTACTTC; cdr3_aa: CASTPDRARPIQYF
d_call: TRBD2; clone_size: NA; v_call: TRBV7-3; j_call: TRBJ2-7; cdr3_nt: TGTGCCAGCAGACGACTAGCGGGAGGGCTCTACGAGCAGTACTTC; cdr3_aa: CASRRLAGGLYEQYF
d_call: NA; clone_size: NA; v_call: TRBV20-1; j_call: TRBJ1-2; cdr3_nt: TGCAGTGCTTATCAGACTGAGGGCTACACCTTC; cdr3_aa: CSAYQTEGYTF
d_call: NA; clone_size: many; v_call: TRBV29-1; j_call: TRBJ2-5; cdr3_nt: TGCAGCGCCAAACGAAGCCCCATCCCCGGGGAGACCCAGTACTTC; cdr3_aa: CSAKRSPIPGETQYF
d_call: NA; clone_size: few; v_call: TRBV2; j_call: TRBJ2-3; cdr3_nt: TGTGCCAGCAGAAAAAGGGGCCCGGGACTCCCGGGCGGTACGCAGTATTTT; cdr3_aa: CASRKRGPGLPGGTQYF
d_call: NA; clone_size: NA; v_call: TRBV30; j_call: TRBJ2-7; cdr3_nt: TGTGCCTGGGGACTGCTACCGGGATACGAGCAGTACTTC; cdr3_aa: CAWGLLPGYEQYF
d_call: NA; clone_size: few; v_call: TRBV6-6; j_call: TRBJ1-1; cdr3_nt: TGTGCCAGCAGTTACTCGAGGGGGACTGAAGCTTTCTTT; cdr3_aa: CASSYSRGTEAFF
d_call: TRBD1; clone_size: NA; v_call: TRBV7-6; j_call: TRBJ2-7; cdr3_nt: TGTGCCAGCAGCGTAGGGGTAGGGACAGGGCCTATCTACGAGCAGTACTTC; cdr3_aa: CASSVGVGTGPIYEQYF
d_call: NA; clone_size: few; v_call: TRBV20-1; j_call: TRBJ1-1; cdr3_nt: TGCAGTGCTAGAGATTATGGGCTGGCTTTCTTT; cdr3_aa: CSARDYGLAFF
d_call: NA; clone_size: few; v_call: TRBV7-9; j_call: TRBJ1-1; cdr3_nt: TGTGCCAGCAGCTTAGTTCTGAGTGAAGCTTTCTTT; cdr3_aa: CASSLVLSEAFF
d_call: TRBD1; clone_size: NA; v_call: TRBV28; j_call: TRBJ2-5; cdr3_nt: TGTGCCAGCAGTGATACAACAGGGGCAAGGGAGACCCAGTACTTC; cdr3_aa: CASSDTTGARETQYF
d_call: TRBD1; clone_size: NA; v_call: TRBV5-1; j_call: TRBJ1-5; cdr3_nt: TGCGCCAGCAGCTTAGCCCGGGACAGTCGGGGGCAGCCCCAGCATTTT; cdr3_aa: CASSLARDSRGQPQHF
d_call: TRBD2; clone_size: once; v_call: TRBV6-5; j_call: TRBJ2-7; cdr3_nt: TGTGCCAGCAGTTACTCTTGGGCTAGCGGTTACGAGCAGTACTTC; cdr3_aa: CASSYSWASGYEQYF
d_call: NA; clone_size: NA; v_call: TRBV5-4; j_call: TRBJ2-3; cdr3_nt: TGTGCCAGCAGAACGGGTCTCTCCACAGATACGCAGTATTTT; cdr3_aa: CASRTGLSTDTQYF
d_call: NA; clone_size: NA; v_call: TRBV18; j_call: TRBJ1-2; cdr3_nt: TGTGCCAGCTCACCCGGCAAGGGGGACTATGGCTACACCTTC; cdr3_aa: CASSPGKGDYGYTF
d_call: TRBD1; clone_size: once; v_call: TRBV5-1; j_call: TRBJ2-1; cdr3_nt: TGCGCCAGCAGCCTGACAGGGCACTACAATGAGCAGTTCTTC; cdr3_aa: CASSLTGHYNEQFF
d_call: NA; clone_size: NA; v_call: TRBV7-2; j_call: TRBJ2-2; cdr3_nt: TGTGCCAGCAGCCGACAAAGACAGGAGAACACCGGGGAGCTGTTTTTT; cdr3_aa: CASSRQRQENTGELFF
d_call: TRBD1; clone_size: NA; v_call: TRBV10-3; j_call: TRBJ1-2; cdr3_nt: TGTGCCATCAGTGAATTACCCGGGACAGCCTATGGCTACACCTTC; cdr3_aa: CAISELPGTAYGYTF
d_call: NA; clone_size: NA; v_call: TRBV7-2; j_call: TRBJ2-7; cdr3_nt: TGTGCCAGCAGCTGGGATCGGGGAGGCTACGAGCAGTACTTC; cdr3_aa: CASSWDRGGYEQYF
d_call: TRBD2; clone_size: NA; v_call: TRBV4-1; j_call: TRBJ2-1; cdr3_nt: TGCGCCAGCAGCCAAGATCAGCGGGGCGTCTACAATGAGCAGTTCTTC; cdr3_aa: CASSQDQRGVYNEQFF
d_call: NA; clone_size: NA; v_call: TRBV5-1; j_call: TRBJ1-1; cdr3_nt: TGCGCCAGCCGCGCACAGGGGAACACTGAAGCTTTCTTT; cdr3_aa: CASRAQGNTEAFF
d_call: NA; clone_size: NA; v_call: TRBV19; j_call: TRBJ1-6; cdr3_nt: TGTGCCAGTAGTATAACAGTCGCCGAGAATTCACCCCTCCACTTT; cdr3_aa: CASSITVAENSPLHF
d_call: NA; clone_size: NA; v_call: TRBV9; j_call: TRBJ1-2; cdr3_nt: TGTGCCAGCAGCCCTAACGAGGGCTACACCTTC; cdr3_aa: CASSPNEGYTF
d_call: NA; clone_size: NA; v_call: TRBV5-1; j_call: TRBJ1-1; cdr3_nt: TGCGCCAGCATGGGGCAGAACACTGAAGCTTTCTTT; cdr3_aa: CASMGQNTEAFF
d_call: NA; clone_size: few; v_call: TRBV15; j_call: TRBJ1-1; cdr3_nt: TGTGCCACCAGCAGAACCAGGGAATCTGAAGCTTTCTTT; cdr3_aa: CATSRTRESEAFF
d_call: TRBD2; clone_size: NA; v_call: TRBV7-2; j_call: TRBJ2-3; cdr3_nt: TGTGCCAGCAGCTTAGCGACTAGCGGGAGTATTGGGACGCAGTATTTT; cdr3_aa: CASSLATSGSIGTQYF
d_call: TRBD1; clone_size: few; v_call: TRBV7-9; j_call: TRBJ2-6; cdr3_nt: TGTGCCAGCAGCTTCCCCCGGGACAGGAGTAGCTCTGGGGCCAACGTCCTGACTTTC; cdr3_aa: CASSFPRDRSSSGANVLTF
d_call: TRBD2; clone_size: NA; v_call: TRBV5-1; j_call: TRBJ2-5; cdr3_nt: TGCGCCAGCAGCGGACTAGCGGGAGAAGGGGAGACCCAGTACTTC; cdr3_aa: CASSGLAGEGETQYF
d_call: NA; clone_size: NA; v_call: TRBV5-1; j_call: TRBJ1-1; cdr3_nt: TGCGCCAGCAGCTTGGAGCATTCGAACACTGAAGCTTTCTTT; cdr3_aa: CASSLEHSNTEAFF
d_call: NA; clone_size: NA; v_call: TRBV14; j_call: TRBJ1-4; cdr3_nt: TGTGCCAGCAGCCAGTGGGGCCGTAATGAAAAACTGTTTTTT; cdr3_aa: CASSQWGRNEKLFF
d_call: TRBD1; clone_size: NA; v_call: TRBV4-1; j_call: TRBJ1-2; cdr3_nt: TGCGCCAGCAGCCGACAGGGTGACTATGGCTACACCTTC; cdr3_aa: CASSRQGDYGYTF
d_call: TRBD1; clone_size: once; v_call: TRBV10-3; j_call: TRBJ2-1; cdr3_nt: TGTGCCATCGGGGACAGGGGGGTGGATGAGCAGTTCTTC; cdr3_aa: CAIGDRGVDEQFF
d_call: NA; clone_size: NA; v_call: TRBV29-1; j_call: TRBJ1-2; cdr3_nt: TGCAGCGTCTCATTCCAATCCAGGGGCTACACCTTC; cdr3_aa: CSVSFQSRGYTF
d_call: NA; clone_size: NA; v_call: TRBV28; j_call: TRBJ1-5; cdr3_nt: TGTGCCAGCAGTTTATCCGGCAGGCCCAATCAGCCCCAGCATTTT; cdr3_aa: CASSLSGRPNQPQHF